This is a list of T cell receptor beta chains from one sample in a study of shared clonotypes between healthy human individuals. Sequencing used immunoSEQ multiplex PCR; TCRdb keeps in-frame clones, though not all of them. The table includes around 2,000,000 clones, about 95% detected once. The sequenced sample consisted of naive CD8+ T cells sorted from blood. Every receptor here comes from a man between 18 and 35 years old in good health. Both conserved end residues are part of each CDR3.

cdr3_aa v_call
CASSQVAGYGEQFF TRBV4-3
CASSLASFTRGYEQYF TRBV11-2
CASSYPSGVGYGYTF TRBV6-5
CASSSPGGFYEQYF TRBV11-2
CAWSPDWAYEQYF TRBV30
CASSEQGELNEQFF TRBV6-4
CASSLAQVSTDTQYF TRBV5-5
CASSYSIGYEQYF TRBV6-6
CASSQDAGEYEQYF TRBV4-1
CASSLGRTSGGTYEQYF TRBV7-9
CASSLEPGGTEAFF TRBV11-2
CAWSHRGRNTEAFF TRBV30
CASELEATGSQETQYF TRBV28
CASSSDRAFIGNTIYF TRBV5-6
CASSLSGYSPLHF TRBV11-2
CSVEADSLEQYF TRBV29-1
CASSLSSYNEQFF TRBV11-2
CASRNPAGGVTEAFF TRBV27
CASSIQSGRIPGELFF TRBV27
CATSGRQGGTGELFF TRBV28
CASSEALQAAGAYEQYF TRBV6-1
CASSPTGEQYGYTF TRBV6-5
CASSANPLIYGYTF TRBV19
CASSPQDSGNTIYF TRBV18
CAWSVLGGETPGSGNTIYF TRBV30
CASSSGQGGTEAFF TRBV9